Listed here is a single T cell receptor beta chain. Germline V CDR1 and CDR2: LNHNV, YYDKDF (reference sequence). This CDR3 region has 17 residues. V was clipped by 3 bases and J by 3 bases; unmatched bases: 11. Here immunoSEQ multiplex PCR was the method, and the copy in TCRdb shows in-frame clones only, minus some. This table holds some 320,000 clones, around nine tenths found once. This record belongs to a study of blood T cell repertoires in COVID-19. This chain connects TRBV15 to TRBJ2-3, with TRBD2 identical over 8 bases. Input material: PBMCs or T cells enriched from blood (not recorded which). This TCR derives from a woman in her thirties who had been exposed to COVID-19. The CDR3 DNA reads TGTGCCACCAGCAGTACACCGGGACTAGATCGTACAGATACGCAGTATTTT. Amino acid sequence: CATSSTPGLDRTDTQYF.